These 3 T cell receptor beta chains share one sample of origin, sequenced in a study of cytomegalovirus exposure and HLA in healthy donors. The primer mix had 60 Vbeta and 13 Jbeta primers. The method was immunoSEQ multiplex PCR; TCRdb's version includes in-frame clones alone and lacks a portion of them. The data contain some 120,000 clones, 65% to 80% of them singletons. The sample comprised PBMCs. The receptors shown here come from a human donor in good health.

The chain uses TRBV19 and TRBJ2-5, with 9 bases lining up with TRBD1. Germline V gives CDR1 LNHDA, CDR2 SQIVND (reference sequence). The CDR3 spans 14 residues. V lost 4 bases, J lost 4 bases, and 4 bases stayed unmatched. CDR3 nucleotides: TGTGCCAGTAGTACCATGACAGGGGGAGAGACCCAGTACTTC. This encodes CASSTMTGGETQYF.

The CDR3 DNA follows: TGTGCCAGCACTCAAGACAGAAACACCGGGGAGCTGTTTTTT. Translating gives CASTQDRNTGELFF. The V and J genes are TRBV6-1 and TRBJ2-2, with D maybe TRBD1 (5 bases). Germline V lookup: CDR1 MNHNS, CDR2 SASEGT. V was trimmed by 7 bases and J by 2 bases, leaving 11 bases between them. This CDR3 is 14 amino acids long.

V is TRBV7-9 and J is TRBJ1-2; the match to TRBD1 covers 7 bases. CDR1 and CDR2 from the germline V gene are SEHNR and FQNEAQ (reference sequence). The trim removed 1 base at V and 7 bases at J, leaving 9 bases unmatched. The CDR3 is 15 residues long. The CDR3 loop reads CASSLGVGGPFGYTF. In nucleotides, the CDR3 is TGTGCCAGCAGCTTAGGAGTAGGGGGCCCTTTTGGCTACACCTTC.